Listed here are 19 T cell receptor beta chains from one sample, sequenced in a study of blood T cell repertoires in COVID-19. Using immunoSEQ multiplex PCR, the repertoire was profiled, and TCRdb retains in-frame clones only, with some absent. The sample has some 130,000 clones, around 87% seen once. The material sequenced was peripheral blood. These receptors were obtained from a man aged 70 or older with active COVID-19.

This rearrangement joins TRBV3-1 (or the pseudogene TRBV3-2) to TRBJ2-5; TRBD1 matches 7 bases. Germline V gene lookup returns CDR1 LGHDT and CDR2 YNNKEL (reference sequence). With V trimmed by 0 bases and J by 6 bases, 7 bases remained unmatched. The CDR3 contains 15 residues. The CDR3 bases are TGTGCCAGCAGCCAAGATCGAGGGGGCGGACAGACCCAGTACTTC. Protein: CASSQDRGGGQTQYF.

Of note for this clone: Mismatch with germline at one junction end may stem from a read error. Other DNA sequences within the sample encode an identical CDR3. The chain has TRBV18 and TRBJ2-5, with D perhaps matching TRBD2 (5 bases). The CDR3 is 14 residues long. CDR1 and CDR2 from the germline V gene are KGHSH and LQKENI. The CDR3 nucleotides read TGTGCTAGCTCACCCTTGGAGGAGGCAGAGACCCAGTACTTC. This sequence encodes CASSPLEEAETQYF.

This rearrangement joins TRBV5-8 to TRBJ2-3; 7 bases line up with TRBD1. The CDR3 covers 14 residues. The trim removed 4 bases at V and 5 bases at J, leaving 7 bases unmatched. The germline V gene has CDR1 SGHTS and CDR2 YDEGEE. CDR3 in DNA: TGTGCCAGCAGCCTTGGACAGGTTAGAGATACGCAGTATTTT. Its protein product is CASSLGQVRDTQYF.

This chain links TRBV10-2 with TRBJ1-2; TRBD1 agrees at 8 bases. The CDR3 contains 13 residues. Unmatched junction bases numbered 1, after V lost 5 bases and J lost 2 bases. CDR1 is WSHSY, CDR2 SAAADI, per germline. Here the CDR3 reads CASSRDRNYGYTF. For the CDR3, the DNA is TGCGCCAGCAGTAGGGACAGGAACTATGGCTACACCTTC.

This clone was seen a handful of times. The chain uses TRBV5-1 and TRBJ1-1, with a possible D match to TRBD1 (5 bases). This CDR3 comprises 12 residues. Germline assignment: CDR1 SGHRS and CDR2 YFSETQ. Trimming stripped 3 bases from V and 3 bases from J, with 6 bases between. The CDR3 DNA follows: TGCGCCAGCAGCTGGGGGGACACTGAAGCTTTCTTT. Residues: CASSWGDTEAFF.

The chain uses TRBV28 and TRBJ2-7, with TRBD2 matching over 14 bases. Per the germline V gene, CDR1 is MDHEN and CDR2 is SYDVKM. The CDR3 consists of 18 residues. V lost 6 bases and J lost 4; bases outside the gene matches: 14. The CDR3 sequence is CASSLGLAGARSTYEQYF. The CDR3 DNA follows: TGTGCCAGCAGCCTGGGACTAGCGGGAGCAAGGTCGACTTACGAGCAGTACTTC.

The gene calls are TRBV7-2 and TRBJ2-3; 9 positions match TRBD1. The germline CDR1 and CDR2 sequences are SGHTA and FQGNSA. J gave up 5 bases and V 1 base, and 4 bases lay outside the gene matches. The CDR3 has 15 residues. The CDR3 here is CASSLVGTGRDTQYF. As DNA, the CDR3 is TGTGCCAGCAGCTTAGTAGGGACAGGGCGAGATACGCAGTATTTT.

The rearrangement joins TRBV6-1 to TRBJ2-1; D unclear. Germline lookup yields CDR1 MNHNS and CDR2 SASEGT. The CDR3 has 11 amino acids. Trimming stripped 4 bases from V and 6 bases from J, with 4 bases between. This chain's CDR3 is CASSAGNEQFF. The CDR3 DNA is TGTGCCAGCAGTGCGGGCAATGAGCAGTTCTTC.

V and J are TRBV7-9 and TRBJ1-1; 7 positions agree with TRBD1. The germline V gene has CDR1 SEHNR and CDR2 FQNEAQ (reference sequence). The V segment lost 3 bases and the J segment 1 base; nucleotides outside the gene matches: 2. This CDR3 is 14 amino acids long. The CDR3 DNA sequence: TGTGCCAGCAGCTTGGGACAGTCGAACACTGAAGCTTTCTTT. Protein: CASSLGQSNTEAFF.

The CDR3 sequence: CASRPTGTSGTGELFF. Here the CDR3 DNA reads TGTGCCAGCAGACCCACCGGGACTAGCGGCACCGGGGAGCTGTTTTTT. The gene calls are TRBV7-2 and TRBJ2-2, with TRBD2 identical over 11 bases. J gave up 4 bases and V 6 bases, and 7 bases lay outside the gene matches. CDR3 length: 16 residues. CDR1 and CDR2 from the germline V gene are SGHTA and FQGNSA.

The genes are TRBV6-2 or TRBV6-3 and TRBJ1-1, with no clear D. Germline lookup yields CDR1 MNHEY and CDR2 SVGEGT. The CDR3 has 14 residues. V lost 6 bases and J lost 5, with 16 bases in between. The CDR3 bases are TGTGCCAGCAGCCCCCTCGCGGGAGGGACTGAAGCTTTCTTT. It translates to CASSPLAGGTEAFF.

This clone was observed once. The rearrangement joins TRBV7-2 to TRBJ2-7, with a weak D call TRBD2 (6 bases). CDR3 size: 14 residues. From germline, CDR1 is SGHTA and CDR2 FQGNSA. The V end was cut by 1 base, the J end by 7 bases, with 14 bases between. The CDR3 sequence: CASSLGPGVGEQYF. The CDR3 nucleotides are TGTGCCAGCAGCTTAGGTCCGGGAGTGGGAGAGCAGTACTTC. The full variable domain, completed using reference TRBV7-2 and TRBJ2-7, is GAGVSQSPSNKVTEKGKDVELRCDPISGHTALYWYRQSLGQGLEFLIYFQGNSAPDKSGLPSDRFSAERTGGSVSTLTIQRTQQEDSAVYLCASSLGPGVGEQYFGPGTRLTVT.

The gene calls are TRBV2 and TRBJ2-2; 7 positions match TRBD2. J gave up 7 bases and V 7 bases, and 6 bases lay outside the gene matches. CDR1 is SNHLY and CDR2 is FYNNEI in the germline V gene. CDR3 length: 13 amino acids. CDR3 region: CASTLAGDGELFF. DNA of the CDR3: TGTGCCAGCACCTTGGCGGGGGACGGGGAGCTGTTTTTT. The full variable domain, with the rest looked up from reference TRBV2 and TRBJ2-2, is EPEVTQTPSHQVTQMGQEVILRCVPISNHLYFYWYRQILGQKVEFLVSFYNNEISEKSEIFDDQFSVERPDGSNFTLKIRSTKLEDSAMYFCASTLAGDGELFFGEGSRLTVL.

Here the CDR3 DNA reads TGTGCCAGCAGCCCGGGACTAGCTAGCCATGAGCAGTTCTTC. It encodes CASSPGLASHEQFF. J is TRBJ2-1 and V is TRBV7-3; the match to TRBD2 covers 9 bases. With V trimmed by 5 bases and J by 8 bases, 7 bases remained unmatched. CDR3 length: 14 residues. Germline V gives CDR1 SGHTA, CDR2 FQGTGA.

This chain connects TRBV5-4 to TRBJ1-1; D possibly corresponds to TRBD1 (6 bases). The CDR3 sequence is 13 residues long. Trimming took off 4 bases at V and 3 bases at J, with 10 bases between the two ends. CDR1 SGHNT and CDR2 YYREEE come from the germline V gene (reference sequence). The CDR3 sequence: CASSRTEDTEAFF. The CDR3 nucleotides are TGTGCCAGCAGCAGGACAGAAGACACTGAAGCTTTCTTT.

The V and J genes are TRBV9 and TRBJ1-4; possible D gene TRBD1, 6 bases. Germline V gene sequence: CDR1 SGDLS, CDR2 YYNGEE. The CDR3 is 16 residues long. Trimming cost V 5 bases and J 8 bases, with 22 bases left between them. CDR3 nucleotide sequence: TGTGCCAGCAGTCAAGGGGGGGGCCTCCTCAGGGAAAAACTGTTTTTT. It encodes CASSQGGGLLREKLFF.

V usage is TRBV3-1 (or the pseudogene TRBV3-2) and J usage is TRBJ2-6; maybe TRBD1 (6 bases). Trimming took 5 bases from V and 2 from J, leaving 13 bases between them. CDR3 length equals 16 residues. Germline assignment: CDR1 LGHDT and CDR2 YNNKEL (reference sequence). CDR3 coding DNA: TGTGCCAGCAGCAACTTACAGGGAACTGGGGCCAACGTCCTGACTTTC. Amino acid sequence: CASSNLQGTGANVLTF.

The chain couples TRBV5-5 to TRBJ1-5; possible D gene TRBD1, 5 bases. Germline loops: CDR1 SGHKS, CDR2 YYEKEE (reference sequence). The CDR3 length is 14 residues. V was clipped by 0 bases and J by 5 bases, with 9 bases between them. Here the CDR3 reads CASSLGQTYQPQHF. The CDR3 DNA sequence: TGTGCCAGCAGCTTGGGACAGACCTATCAGCCCCAGCATTTT. Full variable domain (missing parts from reference TRBV5-5 and TRBJ1-5): DAGVTQSPTHLIKTRGQQVTLRCSPISGHKSVSWYQQVLGQGPQFIFQYYEKEERGRGNFPDRFSARQFPNYSSELNVNALLLGDSALYLCASSLGQTYQPQHFGDGTRLSIL.

The chain employs TRBV7-3 and TRBJ2-3, with 11 positions matching TRBD2. The CDR3 spans 15 residues. Germline CDR1 and CDR2: SGHTA and FQGTGA. Trimming took 2 bases from V and 4 from J; bases not matched to a gene: 2. The CDR3 sequence: CASSLAGLAADTQYF. The CDR3 DNA reads TGTGCCAGCAGCTTAGCGGGACTAGCGGCAGATACGCAGTATTTT.